This T cell receptor beta chain was obtained from a study of T-cell memory formation after mild COVID-19. 5'RACE with constant-segment primers built TCRalpha and TCRbeta cDNA libraries with UMIs. TCRdb analysed the 5' RACE reads with MiXCR anew, one entry per CDR3 protein. The sample holds under 700,000 distinct CDR3 sequences, approximately 20% seen once. The germline V and J ends were trimmed by 8 bases and 2 bases, with 16 bases remaining between them. Germline V gene lookup returns CDR1 SEHNR and CDR2 FQNEAQ (reference sequence). The CDR3 is 14 amino acids. Notes on this clonotype: The antigen is not known.

General study findings and limits: Nothing confirmed that second-wave clones peaking on day 37 were specific for SARS-CoV-2. That cross-reactive memory joined was suggested by some responding clones appearing in pre-infection memory. Clones that contracted from day 15 to 85 had balanced CD4/CD8; later expanders were CD4+ biased.

What was sequenced was PBMCs or a T cell subset sorted from them (not recorded which). V usage is TRBV7-9 and J usage is TRBJ2-7, with D possibly TRBD2 on 6 matching bases. The receptor was isolated from an adult woman who had mild COVID-19 (a few samples of this study predate the infection). Cell type and time point are not known. The chain's CDR3 is CASVGGTGTYEQYF. The DNA of the CDR3 is TGTGCCAGCGTTGGGGGGACCGGAACCTACGAGCAGTACTTC.